The 24 T cell receptor beta chains below were found in one sample sequenced in a study of a mutant IDH1 vaccine in newly diagnosed glioma listed by TCRdb under 2021. Libraries were constructed by the immunoSEQ multiplex PCR assay. Here the immuneACCESS table is served through TCRdb, limited to in-frame sequences with V and J called. Missing clones are a known gap in these copies; in checked studies unresolved V genes cover under half, and the rest lacks a known reason. The sample profile shows 13,000 or so clones; around 80% of them were found once. Together, the top ten hold about 4.2% of the sample. According to the study, the label for this sample's time point signals: week 47, end of study. Every vaccine dose consisted of 300 ug of a 20-mer mutant IDH1 peptide in Montanide, administered subcutaneously together with topical imiquimod. Their specific antigens are unknown. Sequences were derived from PBMCs, sampled from a glioma patient whose treatment included an IDH1 peptide vaccine. These receptors originate from a woman aged 40 to 50 with glioma.

The chain couples TRBV20-1 to TRBJ1-1; D unclear. Germline V gene lookup returns CDR1 DFQATT and CDR2 SNEGSKA (reference sequence). The CDR3 consists of 11 residues. Trimming shortened V by 6 bases and J by 5 bases, and 10 bases separated the two germline ends. The CDR3 DNA follows: TGCAGTGCCGACGGTGGAACTGAAGCTTTCTTT. Translated, it gives CSADGGTEAFF.

J is TRBJ2-1 and V is TRBV28; 7 positions agree with TRBD1. The CDR3 is 15 amino acids. V lost 5 bases to trimming and J lost 0 bases; unmatched junction nucleotides: 4. From germline, CDR1 is MDHEN and CDR2 SYDVKM. DNA of the CDR3: TGTGCCAGCAGTCCTCCAGGGGGCTCCTACAATGAGCAGTTCTTC. The encoded protein is CASSPPGGSYNEQFF.

This clone appeared a few times. V usage is TRBV23-1 and J usage is TRBJ2-7; D may be TRBD1 (6 bases). TRBV23-1 is known as an ORF, though its function is uncertain. This CDR3 is built from 18 residues. Trimming took off 3 bases at V and 1 base at J, with 22 bases between the two ends. The CDR3, as DNA: TGCGCCAGCAGTCACGAGTTTGGTGGACAGCAACCTTCCTACGAGCAGTACTTC. It encodes CASSHEFGGQQPSYEQYF.

V is TRBV28 and J is TRBJ2-7; D unclear. CDR1 is MDHEN, CDR2 SYDVKM, per germline. The CDR3 has 11 residues. V lost 6 bases and J lost 6, with 9 bases in between. The CDR3 loop reads CASRLKLEQYF. The CDR3 nucleotides read TGTGCCAGCAGATTAAAACTCGAGCAGTACTTC.

This clone was detected only a few times. The rearrangement uses TRBV19 and TRBJ1-1; D gene ambiguous. This CDR3 is built from 11 residues. V was cut by 6 bases and J by 3 bases, with 5 bases left in between. Germline CDR1 is LNHDA and CDR2 is SQIVND (reference sequence). The CDR3 DNA reads TGTGCCAGTAGCTGGGACACTGAAGCTTTCTTT. It encodes CASSWDTEAFF.

The rearrangement links TRBV7-6 to TRBJ2-5; D uncertain. Germline lookup yields CDR1 SGHVS and CDR2 FNYEAQ. The V gene lost 5 bases and the J gene lost 9 bases, with 13 bases spanning the gap. The CDR3 runs to 12 residues. The CDR3 coding sequence is TGTGCCAGCAGCCCGACCACCGAGGCCCAGTACTTC. This gives the protein CASSPTTEAQYF.

V gene TRBV6-1 combines with J gene TRBJ2-7; TRBD2 matches at 8 bases. Germline V gene sequence: CDR1 MNHNS, CDR2 SASEGT. The ends lost 3 bases at V and 6 bases at J; junction bases unmatched: 16. This CDR3 comprises 17 residues. This CDR3 reads CASSEPGLGSSWGEQYF. The CDR3 DNA is TGTGCCAGCAGTGAGCCGGGACTAGGAAGTTCCTGGGGCGAGCAGTACTTC.

Only one count was recorded for this clone. This sequence joins TRBV4-2 and TRBJ2-3; perhaps TRBD2 as D (5 bases). Germline CDR1 reads LGHNA; CDR2 reads YNFKEQ. V shed 4 bases and J shed 2 bases, with 16 bases lying between them. CDR3 length: 16 amino acids. CDR3 nucleotides: TGTGCCAGCAGCCTTACTAGGGCCTCTTCCACAGATACGCAGTATTTT. This codes for CASSLTRASSTDTQYF.

The chain joins TRBV7-9 to TRBJ2-5, with unresolved D. CDR3 length equals 14 residues. The germline CDR1 and CDR2 sequences are SEHNR and FQNEAQ (reference sequence). V shed 2 bases and J shed 3 bases, with 10 bases lying between them. CDR3 region: CASSLLDREETQYF. DNA of the CDR3: TGTGCCAGCAGCTTACTGGATAGGGAAGAGACCCAGTACTTC.

The gene calls are TRBV4-1 and TRBJ2-7; a possible D gene is TRBD2 (6 bases). In germline, CDR1 is MGHRA, CDR2 YSYEKL. This CDR3 is built from 15 residues. Between the trimmed V and J ends, which lost 4 bases and 4 bases, there was a span of 17 bases. This chain's CDR3 is CASSPRDLSRYEQYF. CDR3 sequence (DNA): TGCGCCAGCAGCCCCCGGGACTTATCCCGTTACGAGCAGTACTTC.

V usage is TRBV5-4 and J usage is TRBJ2-3; D may match TRBD1 or TRBD2 (6 bases each). Germline CDR1 reads SGHNT; CDR2 reads YYREEE (reference sequence). This CDR3 is 15 amino acids long. V lost 0 bases and J 4 bases, leaving 12 bases between the germline ends. The DNA for the CDR3 is TGTGCCAGCAGCTTGGAGGGGGGCCTGGCAGATACGCAGTATTTT. Its protein product is CASSLEGGLADTQYF.

The chain uses TRBV19 and TRBJ1-2, with a possible D match to TRBD1 (6 bases). The CDR3 loop spans 15 amino acids. CDR1 is LNHDA and CDR2 is SQIVND in the germline V gene (reference sequence). Trimming left V 6 bases short and J 0 bases short, with 14 bases between. CDR3 sequence: CASSPGTQTNYGYTF. The CDR3 DNA reads TGTGCCAGTAGCCCCGGGACACAGACTAACTATGGCTACACCTTC. The full variable domain, completed using reference TRBV19 and TRBJ1-2, is DGGITQSPKYLFRKEGQNVTLSCEQNLNHDAMYWYRQDPGQGLRLIYYSQIVNDFQKGDIAEGYSVSREKKESFPLTVTSAQKNPTAFYLCASSPGTQTNYGYTFGSGTRLTVV.

This chain connects TRBV5-1 to TRBJ2-5; perhaps TRBD2 as D (5 bases). The CDR3 sequence is 14 residues long. Germline assignment: CDR1 SGHRS and CDR2 YFSETQ. The V gene lost 2 bases and the J gene lost 2 bases, with 10 bases spanning the gap. CDR3 protein: CASSFGGIQETQYF. In DNA form, the CDR3 reads TGCGCCAGCAGCTTTGGAGGCATTCAAGAGACCCAGTACTTC.

The chain joins TRBV5-5 to TRBJ2-1; 9 bases map to TRBD2. The CDR3 loop spans 15 amino acids. V dropped 1 base and J dropped 9; count of bases not matched to a gene: 8. The V gene's germline CDR1 is SGHKS and CDR2 YYEKEE (reference sequence). CDR3 bases: TGTGCCAGCAGCTTGACTAGCGGGCCCCAGAGTGAGCAGTTCTTC. Its translation: CASSLTSGPQSEQFF.

The chain couples TRBV9 to TRBJ1-1; D unclear. The CDR3 loop spans 12 amino acids. Germline CDR1 reads SGDLS; CDR2 reads YYNGEE. Trimming shortened V by 4 bases and J by 8 bases, and 12 bases separated the two germline ends. CDR3 coding DNA: TGTGCCAGCAGCCCCAAGGGTTCCGAAGCTTTCTTT. It specifies CASSPKGSEAFF. The complete variable domain, with remaining parts taken from reference TRBV9 and TRBJ1-1, reads DSGVTQTPKHLITATGQRVTLRCSPRSGDLSVYWYQQSLDQGLQFLIQYYNGEERAKGNILERFSAQQFPDLHSELNLSSLELGDSALYFCASSPKGSEAFFGQGTRLTVV.

This clone was seen a few times. The chain couples TRBV5-6 to TRBJ1-4; possibly TRBD1 for D (5 bases). This CDR3 has 14 amino acids. With 4 bases removed from V and 4 bases from J, the gap between germline ends came to 11 bases. Germline-derived CDR1 and CDR2 are SGHDT and YYEEEE. The DNA of the CDR3 is TGTGCCAGCAGCACGGGGGAGTTTAATGAAAAACTGTTTTTT. Protein sequence: CASSTGEFNEKLFF.

This clone was observed once. The J gene is TRBJ1-1, the V gene TRBV4-1; 9 bases fit TRBD1. CDR3 length: 15 residues. From germline, CDR1 is MGHRA and CDR2 YSYEKL. V lost 4 bases and J lost 5; bases outside the gene matches: 8. CDR3 region: CASSPSLTGGTEAFF. In DNA, the CDR3 is TGCGCCAGCAGCCCCTCTTTGACAGGGGGGACTGAAGCTTTCTTT.

V is TRBV29-1 and J is TRBJ2-4; 7 bases fit TRBD2. CDR1 and CDR2 (germline): SQVTM, ANQGSEA. J lost 3 bases, V lost 6 bases, and 17 bases had no gene match. The CDR3 contains 17 residues. CDR3 in amino acids: CSVYEMVYREDKNIQYF. CDR3 sequence (DNA): TGCAGCGTCTACGAAATGGTGTACCGGGAGGACAAAAACATTCAGTACTTC.

Turning to this clone: The sample contains more than one DNA sequence encoding this CDR3. The chain uses TRBV10-3 and TRBJ2-7; no firm D call. Trimming pared 8 bases from V and 4 bases from J, leaving 30 bases between. The CDR3 totals 18 residues. Germline lookup yields CDR1 ENHRY and CDR2 SYGVKD. CDR3 bases: TGTGCCATCCTCCGGGCCAGTGGACGATCACACTTCACTTACGAGCAGTACTTC. Its protein is CAILRASGRSHFTYEQYF.

This chain uses TRBV5-1 with TRBJ2-1; D could derive from TRBD1 or TRBD2 (7 bases each). The germline V and J ends were trimmed by 2 bases and 13 bases, with 22 bases remaining between them. The CDR3 consists of 15 residues. The V gene's germline CDR1 is SGHRS and CDR2 YFSETQ. The CDR3 spells CASSFGGTIGGGQFF. The CDR3 DNA follows: TGCGCCAGCAGCTTTGGGGGGACTATAGGAGGGGGCCAGTTCTTC.

The J gene is TRBJ2-7, the V gene TRBV7-8; D is uncertain. V was trimmed by 5 bases and J by 1 base, leaving 12 bases between them. From germline, CDR1 is SGHVS and CDR2 FQNEAQ. CDR3 length equals 14 residues. The CDR3 region has the DNA TGTGCCAGCAGCCCCCTACGCGCGTCCTACGAGCAGTACTTC. It encodes CASSPLRASYEQYF.

V gene TRBV5-1 combines with J gene TRBJ1-6, with no clear D. This CDR3 has 13 amino acids. Per the germline V gene, CDR1 is SGHRS and CDR2 is YFSETQ. Trimming took off 2 bases at V and 8 bases at J, with 8 bases between the two ends. CDR3 coding DNA: TGCGCCAGCAGCTTTGGGAGAGATTCACCCCTCCACTTT. It translates to CASSFGRDSPLHF.

The CDR3 loop reads CASSQQGIGTDTQYF. In DNA, the CDR3 is TGTGCCAGCAGTCAACAGGGGATTGGCACAGATACGCAGTATTTT. The chain joins TRBV27 to TRBJ2-3; TRBD1 matches at 7 bases. CDR1 is MNHEY, CDR2 SMNVEV, per germline (reference sequence). The V segment lost 5 bases and the J segment 1 base; nucleotides outside the gene matches: 6. CDR3 size: 15 residues.

Written as DNA, the CDR3 is TGTGCCAGCAGCCCCCGTTTTAGGTCCCAAGAGACCCAGTACTTC. Its translation is CASSPRFRSQETQYF. The gene calls are TRBV5-6 and TRBJ2-5, with unresolved D. The length of the CDR3 is 15 residues. The germline gives CDR1 SGHDT, CDR2 YYEEEE. Trimming removed 4 bases at V and 1 base at J, with 14 bases between. The full variable domain, its missing parts supplied by reference TRBV5-6 and TRBJ2-5, is DAGVTQSPTHLIKTRGQQVTLRCSPKSGHDTVSWYQQALGQGPQFIFQYYEEEERQRGNFPDRFSGHQFPNYSSELNVNALLLGDSALYLCASSPRFRSQETQYFGPGTRLLVL.